The rows below give T cell receptor beta chains drawn from one sample of a study of blood T cell repertoires in COVID-19. Here immunoSEQ multiplex PCR was the method, and the copy in TCRdb shows in-frame clones only, minus some. This repertoire shows under 250,000 clones, 89% found once; its top ten account for 5.5% to 8%. What was sequenced was peripheral blood. Source of these receptors: a man in his 60s who had recovered from COVID-19. Each CDR3 is given with its conserved first and last residue. D genes are given only for firm matches. The size entry is marked missing in some rows and otherwise reads once, few, many or a size class.

clone_size	j_call	d_call	v_call	cdr3_nt	cdr3_aa
NA	TRBJ2-7	TRBD2	TRBV14	TGTGCCAGCAGCCACGCGAGCCTAGCGGGAGGGAGGTACGAGCAGTACTTC	CASSHASLAGGRYEQYF
few	TRBJ1-6	TRBD1	TRBV28	TGTGCCAGCAGTTTACCGGGACAGGGTAATTCACCCCTCCACTTT	CASSLPGQGNSPLHF
NA	TRBJ2-7	NA	TRBV15	TGTGCCACCAGCAGAGATCCCGGGATCTACGAGCAGTACTTC	CATSRDPGIYEQYF
NA	TRBJ2-7	TRBD1	TRBV11-3	TGTGCCAGCAGCTCACAGGGGGCTCTCGGCGAGCAGTACTTC	CASSSQGALGEQYF
NA	TRBJ1-5	NA	TRBV6-5	TGTGCCAGCAGCATGGACAGTTTTAGCAATCAGCCCCAGCATTTT	CASSMDSFSNQPQHF
NA	TRBJ2-3	TRBD2	TRBV11-3	TGTGCCAGCAGCTGGGGTAGCGGGGGACCAGATACGCAGTATTTT	CASSWGSGGPDTQYF
NA	TRBJ2-3	TRBD1	TRBV5-4	TGTGCCAGCAGCTTGGTTAGGGGGCAAGATACGCAGTATTTT	CASSLVRGQDTQYF
NA	TRBJ1-1	NA	TRBV12-3/TRBV12-4	TGTGCCAGCACCCTGACAGGCGCCACTGAAGCTTTCTTT	CASTLTGATEAFF
NA	TRBJ1-2	TRBD1	TRBV5-5	TGTGCCAGCAGCTTGGTGGACAGGACCTATGGCTACACCTTC	CASSLVDRTYGYTF
NA	TRBJ2-6	NA	TRBV19	TGTGCCAGTAGTATAGGGGGGGTCGGGGCCAACGTCCTGACTTTC	CASSIGGVGANVLTF
NA	TRBJ2-7	TRBD2	TRBV28	TGTGCCAGCAGTCTGACCGGGACTAGAGCCTACGAGCAGTACTTC	CASSLTGTRAYEQYF
NA	TRBJ2-3	NA	TRBV28	TGTGCCAGCAGTTGGGGGAGGAGGGATAGCACAGATACGCAGTATTTT	CASSWGRRDSTDTQYF
NA	TRBJ2-1	TRBD2	TRBV5-1	TGCGCCAGCAGTGGGAATATAGCGGGGAGCTACAATGAGCAGTTCTTC	CASSGNIAGSYNEQFF
NA	TRBJ2-7	TRBD2	TRBV15	TGTGCCACCAGCACTACTAGCGGGAGGGCCTACGAGCAGTACTTC	CATSTTSGRAYEQYF
NA	TRBJ1-1	NA	TRBV28	TGTGCCAGCAGTTTTGGGGCTCGGGCGGAAGCTTTCTTT	CASSFGARAEAFF
NA	TRBJ1-2	NA	TRBV5-6	TGTGCCAGCAGCTTGCCGGGGGGCGACGGATATGGCTACACCTTC	CASSLPGGDGYGYTF
NA	TRBJ2-3	NA	TRBV28	TGTGCCAGCAGTTTAGAGACACCCTCTTCAGATACGCAGTATTTT	CASSLETPSSDTQYF
NA	TRBJ2-7	NA	TRBV24-1	TGTGCCACCAGTGCCGGGACATATCCCTACGAGCAGTACTTC	CATSAGTYPYEQYF
few	TRBJ2-1	NA	TRBV10-3	TGTGCCATCAGTGAAGGGCGGGGCGGCTACAATGAGCAGTTCTTC	CAISEGRGGYNEQFF
NA	TRBJ2-2	TRBD1	TRBV11-1	TGTGCCAGCAGCCAGGACAGGGCCGGGGAGCTGTTTTTT	CASSQDRAGELFF
NA	TRBJ1-5	NA	TRBV18	TGTGCCAGCTCACCGTCGAAGGGGAATCAGCCCCAGCATTTT	CASSPSKGNQPQHF
NA	TRBJ2-1	NA	TRBV23-1	TGCGCCAGCAAAAAAAAGCGGTCGGTCGCCCATGAGCAGTTCTTC	CASKKKRSVAHEQFF
NA	TRBJ2-1	TRBD2	TRBV18	TGTGCCAGCTCACCATTACTAGCGGGGGGCAATGAGCAGTTCTTC	CASSPLLAGGNEQFF
NA	TRBJ1-5	TRBD1	TRBV6-5	TGTGCCAGCCAGACAGGGACGGTTCAGCCCCAGCATTTT	CASQTGTVQPQHF
NA	TRBJ1-4	NA	TRBV19	TGTGCCAGTAGCCGAGGTTTGACTTTGGCAGATGAAAAACTGTTTTTT	CASSRGLTLADEKLFF
few	TRBJ2-5	TRBD2	TRBV5-4	TGTGCCAGCAGCTTGGAAACCGGGGAGGGAGAGACCCAGTACTTC	CASSLETGEGETQYF
NA	TRBJ1-1	TRBD1	TRBV27	TGTGCCAGCAGTCTCCGGACAGGGAATTTGAACACTGAAGCTTTCTTT	CASSLRTGNLNTEAFF
NA	TRBJ2-1	TRBD2	TRBV15	TGTGCCACCAGCAGAGAGCGGGGCGGGGGGGCCCGGCAGTTCTTC	CATSRERGGGARQFF
NA	TRBJ2-7	TRBD2	TRBV10-1	TGCGCCAGCAGTGCCCCCAAGCGGGACCCCTCCTACGAGCAGTACTTC	CASSAPKRDPSYEQYF
once	TRBJ2-1	TRBD2	TRBV5-4	TGTGCCAGCAGCTTGAGCAGCGGGGCCTACAATGAGCAGTTCTTC	CASSLSSGAYNEQFF
NA	TRBJ2-5	TRBD2	TRBV5-1	TGCGCCAGCAGCGGCTCCCCGGGGGGAGGGACCCAGTACTTC	CASSGSPGGGTQYF
NA	TRBJ1-5	TRBD1	TRBV6-6	TGTGCCAGCACCCGGACAGGGCAAAATCAGCCCCAGCATTTT	CASTRTGQNQPQHF
NA	TRBJ2-7	NA	TRBV7-2	TGTGCCAGCAGCTTAGCGGGGGCAATCACTGACGAGCAGTACTTC	CASSLAGAITDEQYF
once	TRBJ2-2	NA	TRBV7-3	TGTGCCAGCAGCTTAACGAGCCAGGGGTCCGGGGAGCTGTTTTTT	CASSLTSQGSGELFF
few	TRBJ1-6	NA	TRBV7-9	TGTGCCAGCAGCTCGAGTACAGGGATTCCCCTCCACTTT	CASSSSTGIPLHF
NA	TRBJ1-5	NA	TRBV19	TGTGCCAGTAGGCCCCAGAGCAATCAGCCCCAGCATTTT	CASRPQSNQPQHF
NA	TRBJ2-1	NA	TRBV9	TGTGCCAGCAGCGCCACAGGGTCCCCGTCCTACAATGAGCAGTTCTTC	CASSATGSPSYNEQFF
NA	TRBJ1-3	TRBD1	TRBV5-1	TGCGCCAGCAGCTTGGGCGGGACAGGATATGGAAACACCATATATTTT	CASSLGGTGYGNTIYF
NA	TRBJ2-7	NA	TRBV7-2	TGTGCCAGCAGCCCTGGACTATCCTCCTACGAGCAGTACTTC	CASSPGLSSYEQYF
NA	TRBJ2-3	TRBD1	TRBV9	TGTGCCAGCAGCGTATCAGGGGGATATAGCGTGGAAGATACGCAGTATTTT	CASSVSGGYSVEDTQYF
NA	TRBJ1-2	NA	TRBV19	TGTGCCAGTACCCGACAGCGGGGAGACTATGGCTACACCTTC	CASTRQRGDYGYTF
NA	TRBJ1-6	TRBD1	TRBV6-5	TGTGCCACCAGGGACAGTTATAATTCACCCCTCCACTTT	CATRDSYNSPLHF
NA	TRBJ2-1	TRBD2	TRBV7-2	TGTGCCAGCAGCCCCACGACTAGCTCGTACAATGAGCAGTTCTTC	CASSPTTSSYNEQFF
NA	TRBJ2-7	TRBD1	TRBV6-6	TGTGCCAGCAGTTACTTACGGACAGGGGAATACGGCGAGCAGTACTTC	CASSYLRTGEYGEQYF